The 3 T cell receptor beta chains below were found in one sample sequenced in a study of OX40 agonist ivuxolimab in advanced cancers. Data came from immunoSEQ multiplex PCR; TCRdb stores just in-frame clones and leaves some out. The sample yields about 26,000 clones, roughly 80% seen once. The specimen was CD4+ or CD8+ T cells sorted from blood, collected in a trial of the OX40 agonist ivuxolimab. Receptors originate from an adult with an advanced solid tumor such as melanoma, head and neck, liver or kidney cancer.

The chain is built from TRBV9 and TRBJ1-2; D possibly corresponds to TRBD1 (5 bases). CDR3 length: 16 amino acids. V shed 4 bases and J shed 4 bases, with 20 bases lying between them. Germline V CDR1 and CDR2: SGDLS, YYNGEE. The CDR3 spells CASSPRGLQYRYGYTF. The CDR3 nucleotides read TGTGCCAGCAGCCCGAGGGGACTGCAATACCGCTATGGCTACACCTTC.

The chain links TRBV4-1 to TRBJ1-2; D may be TRBD1 (6 bases). Germline CDR1 MGHRA, CDR2 YSYEKL. V was clipped by 8 bases and J by 7 bases, with 20 bases between them. This CDR3 has 14 amino acids. CDR3 residues: CASQPGAAMTGYTF. The CDR3 DNA reads TGCGCCAGCCAGCCGGGGGCAGCCATGACTGGCTACACCTTC.

The CDR3 coding sequence is TGCGCCAGCAGCTTAGACGGGACCTACGAGCAGTACTTC. It is translated as CASSLDGTYEQYF. The chain is built from TRBV5-1 and TRBJ2-7; D perhaps matches TRBD2 (5 bases). CDR1 and CDR2 from the germline V gene are SGHRS and YFSETQ. V was pared by 2 bases and J by 2 bases, with 8 bases between. The CDR3 runs 13 residues.